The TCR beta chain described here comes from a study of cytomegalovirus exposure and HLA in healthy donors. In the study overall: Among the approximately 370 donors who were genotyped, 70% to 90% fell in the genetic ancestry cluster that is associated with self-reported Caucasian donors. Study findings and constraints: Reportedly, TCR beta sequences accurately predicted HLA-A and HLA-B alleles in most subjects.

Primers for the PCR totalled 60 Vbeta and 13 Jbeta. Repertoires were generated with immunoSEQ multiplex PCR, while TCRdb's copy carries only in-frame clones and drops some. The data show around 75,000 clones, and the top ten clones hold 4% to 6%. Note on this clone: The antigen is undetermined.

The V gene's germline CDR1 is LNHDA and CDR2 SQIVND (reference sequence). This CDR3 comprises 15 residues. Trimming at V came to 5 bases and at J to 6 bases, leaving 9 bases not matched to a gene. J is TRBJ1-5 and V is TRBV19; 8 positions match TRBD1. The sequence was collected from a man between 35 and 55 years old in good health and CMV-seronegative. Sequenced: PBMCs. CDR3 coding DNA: TGTGCCAGTAGTGACTCGACAGGGGCTGGTCAGCCCCAGCATTTT. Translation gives CASSDSTGAGQPQHF. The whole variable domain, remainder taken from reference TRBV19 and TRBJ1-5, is DGGITQSPKYLFRKEGQNVTLSCEQNLNHDAMYWYRQDPGQGLRLIYYSQIVNDFQKGDIAEGYSVSREKKESFPLTVTSAQKNPTAFYLCASSDSTGAGQPQHFGDGTRLSIL.